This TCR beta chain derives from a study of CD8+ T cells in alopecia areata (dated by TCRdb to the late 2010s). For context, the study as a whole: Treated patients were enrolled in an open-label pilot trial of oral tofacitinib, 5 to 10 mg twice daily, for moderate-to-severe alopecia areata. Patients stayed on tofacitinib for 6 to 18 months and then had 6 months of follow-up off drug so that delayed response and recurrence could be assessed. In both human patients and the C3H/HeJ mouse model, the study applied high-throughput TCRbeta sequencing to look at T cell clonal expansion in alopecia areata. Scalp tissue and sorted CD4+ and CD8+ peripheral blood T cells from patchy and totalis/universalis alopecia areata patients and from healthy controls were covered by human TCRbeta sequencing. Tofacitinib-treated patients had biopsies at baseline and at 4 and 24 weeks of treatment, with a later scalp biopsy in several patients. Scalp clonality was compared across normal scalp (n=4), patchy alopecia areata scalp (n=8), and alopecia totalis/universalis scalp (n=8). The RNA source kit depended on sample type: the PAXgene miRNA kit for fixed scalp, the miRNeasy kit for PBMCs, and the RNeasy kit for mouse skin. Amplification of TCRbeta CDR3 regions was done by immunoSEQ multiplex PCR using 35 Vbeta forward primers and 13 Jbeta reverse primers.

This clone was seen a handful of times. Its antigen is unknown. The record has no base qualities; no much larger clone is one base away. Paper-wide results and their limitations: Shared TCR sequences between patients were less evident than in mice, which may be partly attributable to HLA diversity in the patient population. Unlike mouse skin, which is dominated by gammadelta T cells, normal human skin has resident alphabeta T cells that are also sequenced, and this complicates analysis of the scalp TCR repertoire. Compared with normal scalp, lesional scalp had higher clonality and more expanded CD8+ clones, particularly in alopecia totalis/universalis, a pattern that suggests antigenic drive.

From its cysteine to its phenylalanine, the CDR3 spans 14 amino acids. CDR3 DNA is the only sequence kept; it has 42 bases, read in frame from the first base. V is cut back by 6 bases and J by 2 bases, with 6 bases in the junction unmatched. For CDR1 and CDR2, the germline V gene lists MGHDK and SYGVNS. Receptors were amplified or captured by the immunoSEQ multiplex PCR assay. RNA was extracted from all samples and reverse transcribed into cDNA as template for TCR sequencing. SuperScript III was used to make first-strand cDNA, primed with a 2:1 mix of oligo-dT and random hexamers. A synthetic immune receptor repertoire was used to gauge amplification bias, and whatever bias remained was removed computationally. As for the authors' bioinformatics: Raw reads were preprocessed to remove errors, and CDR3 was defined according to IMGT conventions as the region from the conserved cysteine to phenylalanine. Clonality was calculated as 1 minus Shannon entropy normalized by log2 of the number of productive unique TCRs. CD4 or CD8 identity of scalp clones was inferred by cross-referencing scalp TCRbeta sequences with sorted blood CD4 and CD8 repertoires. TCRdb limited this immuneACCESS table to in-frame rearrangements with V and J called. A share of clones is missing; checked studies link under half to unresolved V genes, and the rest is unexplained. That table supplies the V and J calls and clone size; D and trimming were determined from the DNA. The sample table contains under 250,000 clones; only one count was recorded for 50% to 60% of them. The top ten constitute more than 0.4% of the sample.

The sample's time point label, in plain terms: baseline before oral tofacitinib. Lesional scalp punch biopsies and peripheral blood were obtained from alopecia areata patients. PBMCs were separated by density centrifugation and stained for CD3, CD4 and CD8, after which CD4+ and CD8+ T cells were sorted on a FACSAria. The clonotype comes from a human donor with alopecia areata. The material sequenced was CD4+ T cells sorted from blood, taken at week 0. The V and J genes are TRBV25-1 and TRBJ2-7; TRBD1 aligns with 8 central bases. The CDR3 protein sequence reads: CASRAGQGAYEQYF. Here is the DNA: TGTGCCAGCAGAGCCGGACAGGGCGCCTACGAGCAGTACTTC.